The rows below give T cell receptor beta chains drawn from one sample of a study of Graves' ophthalmopathy and Graves' hyperthyroidism. Via MiXCR, TCRdb re-called the multiplex PCR reads, giving one row per CDR3 protein. Among about 400,000 distinct CDR3 sequences listed, roughly 14% were seen once. Material for sequencing was peripheral blood. These TCRs come from a woman younger than 30 with stable Graves' hyperthyroidism. The CDR3 runs from the conserved cysteine through the conserved F or W. D genes are given only for firm matches. Not every row has a clone size; where given, it reads once, few, many or a size class.

clone size	V gene	D gene	J gene	CDR3 protein	CDR3 DNA
-	TRBV20-1	-	TRBJ1-6	CSARGTPAYNSPLHF	TGCAGTGCTAGAGGGACCCCGGCCTATAATTCACCCCTCCACTTT
-	TRBV6-2/TRBV6-3	TRBD1	TRBJ1-1	CASSGQGSSTEAFF	TGTGCCAGCAGTGGACAGGGGTCGAGCACTGAAGCTTTCTTT
many	TRBV20-1	-	TRBJ1-5	CSARVNSNQPQHF	TGCAGTGCTAGGGTAAATAGCAATCAGCCCCAGCATTTT
many	TRBV20-1	-	TRBJ2-4	CSSGQGKNIQYF	TGCAGTTCCGGGCAGGGCAAAAACATTCAGTACTTC
many	TRBV7-6	-	TRBJ2-7	CASSPPGALEQYF	TGTGCCAGCAGCCCCCCGGGAGCCCTCGAGCAGTACTTC
many	TRBV19	-	TRBJ1-2	CASSQPLDVWEGYTF	TGTGCCAGTAGCCAGCCGTTGGACGTTTGGGAAGGCTACACCTTC
many	TRBV12-3/TRBV12-4	TRBD1	TRBJ2-5	CASSPLQGTQETQYF	TGTGCCAGCAGTCCACTACAGGGGACCCAAGAGACCCAGTACTTC
many	TRBV11-2	-	TRBJ2-5	CASSSTGLGTQYF	TGTGCCAGCAGCTCGACAGGTTTGGGGACCCAGTACTTC
few	TRBV4-1	TRBD1	TRBJ1-6	CASTLYSGQGTNSPLHF	TGCGCCAGCACGCTATACTCTGGACAGGGGACTAATTCACCCCTCCACTTT
many	TRBV20-1	-	TRBJ2-5	CSARDLLQETQYF	TGCAGTGCTAGAGATCTCCTCCAAGAGACCCAGTACTTC
many	TRBV9	TRBD1	TRBJ2-7	CASSVQPGQGRSEQYF	TGTGCCAGCAGCGTTCAACCGGGACAGGGGAGGAGCGAGCAGTACTTC
-	TRBV4-2	-	TRBJ2-5	CASSQGREETKYF	TGTGCCAGCAGCCAAGGACGAGAAGAGACCAAGTACTTC
many	TRBV5-1	-	TRBJ2-7	CASSLIRGPYEQYF	TGCGCCAGCAGCTTGATTCGGGGGCCCTACGAGCAGTACTTC
-	TRBV7-2	-	TRBJ2-3	CASSSSATDTQYF	TGTGCCAGCAGCTCATCGGCCACAGATACGCAGTATTTT
many	TRBV7-9	-	TRBJ1-1	CASSLGVRENTEAFF	TGTGCCAGCAGCTTAGGAGTCAGGGAGAACACTGAAGCTTTCTTT
many	TRBV6-2/TRBV6-3	-	TRBJ2-3	CASSAETDTQYF	TGTGCCAGCAGTGCGGAGACAGATACGCAGTATTTT
many	TRBV24-1	-	TRBJ1-2	CATSDFGVHGYTF	TGTGCCACCAGTGATTTCGGCGTGCATGGCTACACCTTC
many	TRBV3-1	-	TRBJ1-1	CASSRTGSKTEAFF	TGTGCCAGCAGCCGAACAGGGTCAAAGACTGAAGCTTTCTTT
many	TRBV7-8	-	TRBJ1-1	CASSLAGQLNTEAFF	TGTGCCAGCAGCTTAGCTGGGCAACTGAACACTGAAGCTTTCTTT
many	TRBV12-5	-	TRBJ1-5	CASGLARGDNQPQHF	TGTGCTAGTGGTTTGGCACGGGGAGACAATCAGCCCCAGCATTTT
many	TRBV20-1	-	TRBJ2-7	CSAWDRGYEQYF	TGCAGTGCTTGGGACCGAGGCTACGAGCAGTACTTC
-	TRBV12-3/TRBV12-4	-	TRBJ1-6	CASSPRPTWEGNSPLHF	TGTGCCAGCAGTCCCCGACCAACTTGGGAGGGTAATTCACCCCTCCACTTT
many	TRBV12-3/TRBV12-4	-	TRBJ2-7	CASSISGALFYEQYF	TGTGCCAGCAGTATTTCCGGGGCCCTGTTCTACGAGCAGTACTTC
-	TRBV19	-	TRBJ1-1	CASSSQSRGGATEAFF	TGTGCCAGTAGTTCCCAAAGCCGGGGAGGGGCCACTGAAGCTTTCTTT
many	TRBV7-8	-	TRBJ2-5	CASSHPEGGGETQYF	TGTGCCAGCAGCCACCCAGAGGGAGGGGGAGAGACCCAGTACTTC
many	TRBV12-3/TRBV12-4	-	TRBJ2-7	CASSFDDGPSNYEQYF	TGTGCCAGCAGTTTCGACGACGGACCCTCAAACTACGAGCAGTACTTC
many	TRBV12-3/TRBV12-4	TRBD1	TRBJ2-7	CASSARDRGNEQYF	TGTGCCAGCAGTGCCCGGGACAGGGGAAACGAGCAGTACTTC
many	TRBV6-5	-	TRBJ1-1	CASSYRTRTEAFF	TGTGCCAGCAGTTACAGGACTCGCACTGAAGCTTTCTTT
few	TRBV24-1	-	TRBJ2-6	CATSPAGGASSGANVLTF	TGTGCCACCAGCCCCGCTGGGGGTGCCTCCTCTGGGGCCAACGTCCTGACTTTC
many	TRBV6-1	-	TRBJ2-5	CASSEEGLDLETQYF	TGTGCCAGCAGTGAAGAGGGGTTGGACTTAGAGACCCAGTACTTC
many	TRBV19	-	TRBJ1-1	CASSIDLMNTEAFF	TGTGCCAGTAGTATCGACTTAATGAACACTGAAGCTTTCTTT
-	TRBV7-8	-	TRBJ2-5	CASSLGAVQESQYF	TGTGCCAGCAGCTTAGGGGCAGTCCAAGAGAGCCAGTACTTC
many	TRBV19	-	TRBJ1-1	CASSRGRENTEAFF	TGTGCCAGTAGTCGCGGGAGGGAGAACACTGAAGCTTTCTTT
-	TRBV2	-	TRBJ1-5	CASSAEGRDNQPQHF	TGTGCCAGCAGTGCTGAAGGCAGGGACAATCAGCCCCAGCATTTT